This TCR beta chain emerged from a study of blood T cell repertoires in COVID-19. The CDR3 is 15 residues long. V was pared by 4 bases and J by 1 base, with 3 bases of the junction left unmatched. Germline V gives CDR1 LNHDA, CDR2 SQIVND (reference sequence). Repertoires were generated with immunoSEQ multiplex PCR, while TCRdb's copy carries only in-frame clones and drops some. The repertoire holds over 250,000 clones, with roughly 90% as singletons. V is TRBV19 and J is TRBJ2-3; the match to TRBD1 covers 9 bases. The sample comprised PBMCs or T cells enriched from blood (not recorded which). The sequence derives from a woman aged 55-75 years who had recovered from COVID-19. The DNA for the CDR3 is TGTGCCAGTAGTAGCTGGACAGGGGGCACAGATACGCAGTATTTT. Translation: CASSSWTGGTDTQYF.